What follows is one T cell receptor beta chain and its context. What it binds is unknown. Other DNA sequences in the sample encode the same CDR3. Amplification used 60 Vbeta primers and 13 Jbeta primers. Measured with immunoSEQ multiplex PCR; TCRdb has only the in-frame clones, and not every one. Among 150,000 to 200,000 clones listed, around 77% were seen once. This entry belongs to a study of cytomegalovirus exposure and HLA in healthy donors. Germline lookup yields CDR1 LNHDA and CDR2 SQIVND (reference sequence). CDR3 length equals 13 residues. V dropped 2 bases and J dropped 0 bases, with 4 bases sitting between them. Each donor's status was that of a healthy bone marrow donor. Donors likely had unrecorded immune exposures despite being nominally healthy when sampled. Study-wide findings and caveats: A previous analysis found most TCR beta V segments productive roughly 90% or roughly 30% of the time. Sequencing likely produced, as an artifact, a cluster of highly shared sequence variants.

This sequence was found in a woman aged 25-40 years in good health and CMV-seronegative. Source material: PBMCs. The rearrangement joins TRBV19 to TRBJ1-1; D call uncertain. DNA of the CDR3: TGTGCCAGTAGTATATCAGTGAACACTGAAGCTTTCTTT. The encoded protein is CASSISVNTEAFF.